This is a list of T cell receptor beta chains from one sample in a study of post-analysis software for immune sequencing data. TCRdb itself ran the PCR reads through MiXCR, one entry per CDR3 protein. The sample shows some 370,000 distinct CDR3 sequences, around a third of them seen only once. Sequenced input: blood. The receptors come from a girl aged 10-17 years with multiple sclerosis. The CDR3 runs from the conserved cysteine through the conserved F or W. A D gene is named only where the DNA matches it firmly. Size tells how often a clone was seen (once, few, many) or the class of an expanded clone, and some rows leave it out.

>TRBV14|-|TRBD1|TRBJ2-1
TGTGCCAGCAGCCAAAAGCAACAGGGGTTGCATGAGCAGTTCTTC
CASSQKQQGLHEQFF
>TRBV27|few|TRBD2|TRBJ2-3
TGTGCCAGCAGCTCTACCGTTATCGGGGGGGTTTCTAGCACAGATACGCAGTATTTT
CASSSTVIGGVSSTDTQYF
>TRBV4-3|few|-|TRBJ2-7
TGCGCCAGCAGCCAACGACAGGGAGGACGCTACGAGCAGTACTTC
CASSQRQGGRYEQYF
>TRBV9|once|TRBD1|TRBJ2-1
TGTGCCAGCAGCGTAGCTCCGGGACAGCGTTCGGAGCAGTTCTTC
CASSVAPGQRSEQFF
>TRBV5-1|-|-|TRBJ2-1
TGCGCCAGCAGCTTGAGGGCAGGGGTGGAAGGTGAGCAGTTCTTC
CASSLRAGVEGEQFF
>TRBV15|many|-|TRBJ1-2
TGTGCCACCAGCAGAGAGGATAACTATGGCTACACCTTC
CATSREDNYGYTF
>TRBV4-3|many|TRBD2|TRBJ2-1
TGCGCCAGCAGCCAAGTTGCCGGGAGGGGTGAGCAGTTCTTC
CASSQVAGRGEQFF
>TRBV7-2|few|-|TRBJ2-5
TGTGCCAGCAGCTTAAGGTCTGCAGAGACCCAGTACTTC
CASSLRSAETQYF
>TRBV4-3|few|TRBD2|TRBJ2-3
TGCGCCAGCAGCCAAGATCAAGGCGGACTAGCGGGGGTACTGTATTTT
CASSQDQGGLAGVLYF
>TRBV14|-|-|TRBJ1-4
TGTGCCAGCAGCCAAGGCCGCCCATTTACAACTAATGAAAAACTGTTTTTT
CASSQGRPFTTNEKLFF
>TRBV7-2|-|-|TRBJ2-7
TGTGCCAGCAGCTTAGACCACAACTACGAGCAGTACTTC
CASSLDHNYEQYF
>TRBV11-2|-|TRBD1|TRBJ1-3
TGTGCCAGCAGCTTGGGACAGTCCTCTGGAAACACCATATATTTT
CASSLGQSSGNTIYF
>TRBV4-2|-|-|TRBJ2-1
TGTGCCAGCAGCCAAGATGTTAGCACTGAGCAGTTCTTC
CASSQDVSTEQFF
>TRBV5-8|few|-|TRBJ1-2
TGTGCCAGCAGCTTCGCCGGATGGTATGGCTACACCTTC
CASSFAGWYGYTF
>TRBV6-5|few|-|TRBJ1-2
TGTGCCAGCAGCTACGGTGCAGGCAGAGACATCTATGGCTACACCTTC
CASSYGAGRDIYGYTF
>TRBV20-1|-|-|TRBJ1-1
TGCAGTGCTCTGGGGGGTCTGAACACTGAAGCTTTCTTT
CSALGGLNTEAFF
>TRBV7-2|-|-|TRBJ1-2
TGTGCCAGCAGCACCCGTCAGGGGAGCTATGGCTACACCTTC
CASSTRQGSYGYTF
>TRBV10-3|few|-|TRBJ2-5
TGTGCCATCAGTAAGGGGACTTTAGAGACCCAGTACTTC
CAISKGTLETQYF
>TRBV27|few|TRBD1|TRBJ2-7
TGTGCCAGCAGTACTCGACAGGGGGCTCCTGTACGTTGGGAGCAGTACTTC
CASSTRQGAPVRWEQYF
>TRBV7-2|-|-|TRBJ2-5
TGTGCCAGCAGCTTAGAGGTGCGGGTCCAAGAGACCCAGTACTTC
CASSLEVRVQETQYF
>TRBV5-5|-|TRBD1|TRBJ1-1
TGTGCCAGCAGCTTGGGCGGGACAGGGTATAACACTGAAGCTTTCTTT
CASSLGGTGYNTEAFF
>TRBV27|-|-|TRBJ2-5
TGTGCCAGCAGTTTAATGGGACTCCAAGAGACCCAGTACTTC
CASSLMGLQETQYF